One T cell receptor beta chain is described in this entry. The primer mix had 60 Vbeta and 13 Jbeta primers. This table comes from immunoSEQ multiplex PCR, and its TCRdb copy is limited to in-frame clones, with some not included. Of about 150,000 clones in the sample, about four fifths were seen once. This sample was taken from a study of cytomegalovirus exposure and HLA in healthy donors. In germline, CDR1 is SGHNT, CDR2 YYREEE (reference sequence). Trimming removed 4 bases from V and 2 bases from J; junction bases left unmatched: 5. The CDR3 runs 15 residues. J is TRBJ2-1 and V is TRBV5-4, with TRBD2 identical over 8 bases. Source material: PBMCs. The sequence was collected from a male donor in good health and CMV-seronegative. This CDR3 is CASSTGGAAYNEQFF. In nucleotides, the CDR3 is TGTGCCAGCAGCACCGGGGGGGCGGCCTACAATGAGCAGTTCTTC. The variable domain in full, with the rest retrieved from reference TRBV5-4 and TRBJ2-1, is ETGVTQSPTHLIKTRGQQVTLRCSSQSGHNTVSWYQQALGQGPQFIFQYYREEENGRGNFPPRFSGLQFPNYSSELNVNALELDDSALYLCASSTGGAAYNEQFFGPGTRLTVL.